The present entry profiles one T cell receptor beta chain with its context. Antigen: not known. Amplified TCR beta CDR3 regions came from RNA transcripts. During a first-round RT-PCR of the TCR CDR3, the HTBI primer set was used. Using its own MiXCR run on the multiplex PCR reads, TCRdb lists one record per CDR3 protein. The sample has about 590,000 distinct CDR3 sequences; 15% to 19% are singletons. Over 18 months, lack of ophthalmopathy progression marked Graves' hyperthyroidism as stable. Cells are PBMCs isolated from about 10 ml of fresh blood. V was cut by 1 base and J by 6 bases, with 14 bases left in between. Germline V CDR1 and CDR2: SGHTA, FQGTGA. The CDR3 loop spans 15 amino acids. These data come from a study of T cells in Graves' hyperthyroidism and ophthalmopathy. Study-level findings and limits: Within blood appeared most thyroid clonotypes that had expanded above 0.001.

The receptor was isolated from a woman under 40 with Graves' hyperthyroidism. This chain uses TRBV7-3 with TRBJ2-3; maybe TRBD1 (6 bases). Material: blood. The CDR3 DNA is TGTGCCAGCAGCTTAAAATGGGGGCCGGCGGATACGCAGTATTTT. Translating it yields CASSLKWGPADTQYF.